This T cell receptor beta chain was captured by sequencing in a study of CD8+CD57+ T cells in acquired aplastic anemia. About the research overall: DNA per sorted CD4+ or CD8+ sample ranged 0.2 to 27.4 ug, averaging around 3.2 ug.

With regard to this clonotype: Its matching antigen is unknown.

CDR1 is SNHLY, CDR2 FYNNEI, per germline. The CDR3 loop spans 13 amino acids. The germline V and J ends were trimmed by 6 bases and 1 base, with 7 bases remaining between them. Previously, flow cytometry had revealed CD8+CD57+ cell expansion in the patients chosen for sequencing. Genomic DNA, serving as template, underwent TCR beta VDJ and CDR3 profiling. TCRdb reprocessed the reads with MiXCR, giving one entry per CDR3 protein. The sample lists roughly 180,000 distinct CDR3 sequences, 48% seen once, with under 15% in the top ten. Notes on the study in general: Patients and controls shared 25 to 35 CD8+ CDR3 sequences, which appeared highly expressed in patients and within their immunodominant clones.

Sequenced sample: sorted CD4+, CD8+, or CD8+CD57+ T cells (not recorded which) from PBMCs. The chain has TRBV2 and TRBJ2-4; TRBD1 or TRBD2 may be the D gene (5 bases each). The clonotype comes from a human donor with aplastic anemia. The CDR3: CASSREAKNIQYF. CDR3 DNA sequence: TGTGCCAGCAGCAGGGAGGCCAAAAACATTCAGTACTTC.